The sequence of this TCR beta chain was determined in a study of CD4 and CD8 cells across lung adenocarcinoma regions. TCRdb reanalysed the PCR reads using MiXCR and keeps one entry per CDR3 protein. The table records fewer than 20,000 distinct CDR3 sequences, roughly 51% of them present only once. The germline V gene encodes CDR1 MNHNS and CDR2 SASEGT. The CDR3 spans 15 residues. V lost 6 bases and J 7 bases, leaving 19 bases between the germline ends. By share of the sample, this clonotype is large. The sample comprised CD8+ T cells from the center of a lung tumor. The V gene is TRBV6-1, the J gene TRBJ2-1; perhaps D is TRBD1 or TRBD2 (6 bases each). This clonotype was sampled from a female donor with lung adenocarcinoma. The CD4 and CD8 labels of this study may be unreliable. CDR3 nucleotide sequence: TGTGCCAGCAGCGCCAGGGGCGGGGCCTGGAATGAGCAGTTCTTC. Its translation is CASSARGGAWNEQFF.